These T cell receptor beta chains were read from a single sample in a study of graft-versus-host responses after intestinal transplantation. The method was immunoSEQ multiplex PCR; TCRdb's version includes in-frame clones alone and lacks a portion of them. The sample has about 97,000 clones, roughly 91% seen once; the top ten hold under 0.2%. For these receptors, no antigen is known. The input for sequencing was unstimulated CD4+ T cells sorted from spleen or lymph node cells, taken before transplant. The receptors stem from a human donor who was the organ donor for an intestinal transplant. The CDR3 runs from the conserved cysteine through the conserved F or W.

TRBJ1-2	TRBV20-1	CSAVSLGGYTF
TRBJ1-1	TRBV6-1	CASSVNSALTEAFF
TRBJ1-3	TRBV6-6	CASSGRAGNTIYF
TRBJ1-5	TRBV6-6	CASSSYRVSNQPQHF
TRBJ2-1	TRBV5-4	CASSSELGADNEQFF
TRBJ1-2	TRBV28	CASSSPGQALSYGYTF
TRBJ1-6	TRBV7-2	CASSSVRTTSPLHF
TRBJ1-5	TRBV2	CASSDPLNAKIRNQPQHF
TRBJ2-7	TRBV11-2	CASSLKGQGGYEQYF
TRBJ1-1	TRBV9	CASSVGLGRQMNTEAFF
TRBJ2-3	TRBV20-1	CSALSGDTQYF
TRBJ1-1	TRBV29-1	CSVKGNPEAFF
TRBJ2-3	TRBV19	CASSKVGGGTDTQYF
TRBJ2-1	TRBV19	CASSIGGRGRYNEQFF
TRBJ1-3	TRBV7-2	CASSLLGSAGNTIYF
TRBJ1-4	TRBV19	CASTPQTFNEKLFF
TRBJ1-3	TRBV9	CASSEPRDRASGNTIYF
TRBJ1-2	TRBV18	CASAEQAAYGYTF
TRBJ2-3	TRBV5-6	CASSLFNGRGSPDTQYF
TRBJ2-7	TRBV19	CACSIAGDSYEQYF
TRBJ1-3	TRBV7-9	CASSAGSGNTIYF
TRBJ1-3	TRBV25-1	CASRPTGTGSRNTIYF
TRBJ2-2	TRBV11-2	CASSLGGVAGELFF
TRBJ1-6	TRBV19	CASSLTGGGSPLHF
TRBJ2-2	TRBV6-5	CASSWDSPRTGELFF
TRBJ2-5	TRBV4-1	CASSPHTVAQETQYF
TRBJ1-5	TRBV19	CASSTRVRQPQHF
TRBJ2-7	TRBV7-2	CASSPGTSHEQYF
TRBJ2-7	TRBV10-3	CAISDVPTYEQYF
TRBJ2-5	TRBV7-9	CASSSRPSVQETQYF
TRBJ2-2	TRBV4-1	CASSQVPGGLTGELFF
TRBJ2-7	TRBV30	CAWSGGASHEQYF
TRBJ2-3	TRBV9	CASSAGLIMPTDTQYF
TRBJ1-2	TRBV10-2	CATREGDYGYTF
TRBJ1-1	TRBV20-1	CRRDMNTEAFF
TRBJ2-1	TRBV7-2	CASSPLAGGRGEQFF
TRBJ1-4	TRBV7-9	CASSLHQGEKLFF
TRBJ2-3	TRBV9	CASSTASGVDTQYF
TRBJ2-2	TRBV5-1	CASSLDRGAGELFF
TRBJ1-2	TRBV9	CASSAQGWYGYTF
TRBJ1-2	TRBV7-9	CASSLGQGYGYTF
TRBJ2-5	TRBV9	CASSVEGGPVETQYF